Each of the 16 T cell receptor beta chains below was sequenced from the same sample in a study of blood T cell repertoires in COVID-19. Clones were sequenced by immunoSEQ multiplex PCR, and TCRdb holds only the in-frame ones, with some missing. Altogether 300,000 to 450,000 clones are present, roughly 87% being singletons, with the ten largest covering just under 4%. Sequenced: peripheral blood. The receptors shown here come from a woman aged 55-75 years with COVID-19, enrolled during active disease.

This clone was found a few times. The V gene is TRBV10-1, the J gene TRBJ2-5; a possible D gene is TRBD2 (5 bases). The CDR3 length is 14 residues. In germline, CDR1 is WNHNN, CDR2 SYGVQD (reference sequence). V dropped 4 bases and J dropped 5 bases, with 14 bases sitting between them. The CDR3 here is CASSADYLRETQYF. CDR3 nucleotide sequence: TGCGCCAGCAGTGCCGACTACCTCCGGGAGACCCAGTACTTC.

This chain connects TRBV5-6 to TRBJ2-3; 9 bases fit TRBD2. The CDR3 extends over 16 amino acids. After removal of 1 base from V and 2 bases from J, the junction contained 5 bases not matched to a gene. Germline-derived CDR1 and CDR2 are SGHDT and YYEEEE. CDR3: CASSLYLAGTTDTQYF. CDR3 nucleotide sequence: TGTGCCAGCAGCTTGTACCTAGCGGGGACCACAGATACGCAGTATTTT.

CDR3 protein: CASSFTQGEQYF. CDR3 nucleotides: TGTGCCAGCAGCTTCACACAGGGGGAGCAGTACTTC. This chain connects TRBV5-4 to TRBJ2-7, with 7 nucleotides matching TRBD1. The CDR3 length is 12 residues. CDR1 and CDR2 (germline): SGHNT, YYREEE (reference sequence). J gave up 7 bases and V 2 bases, and 3 bases lay outside the gene matches.

This chain links TRBV5-1 with TRBJ2-2; D is uncertain. Germline CDR1 reads SGHRS; CDR2 reads YFSETQ. V shed 1 base and J shed 1 base, with 5 bases lying between them. This CDR3 comprises 14 residues. This chain's CDR3 is CASSLTENTGELFF. Written as DNA, the CDR3 is TGCGCCAGCAGCTTGACAGAGAACACCGGGGAGCTGTTTTTT.

The V call is TRBV14, the J call TRBJ1-1; 7 nucleotides match TRBD1. Germline assignment: CDR1 SGHDN and CDR2 FVKESK. V dropped 4 bases and J dropped 4; count of bases not matched to a gene: 3. The CDR3 consists of 13 residues. The CDR3 nucleotides read TGTGCCAGCAGCCGACAGGGCGGCACTGAAGCTTTCTTT. Translated, it gives CASSRQGGTEAFF. Variable domain in full (rest from reference TRBV14 and TRBJ1-1): EAGVTQFPSHSVIEKGQTVTLRCDPISGHDNLYWYRRVMGKEIKFLLHFVKESKQDESGMPNNRFLAERTGGTYSTLKVQPAELEDSGVYFCASSRQGGTEAFFGQGTRLTVV.

V is TRBV20-1 and J is TRBJ2-1; D remains ambiguous. This CDR3 is built from 11 residues. Germline CDR1 DFQATT, CDR2 SNEGSKA (reference sequence). The germline V and J ends were trimmed by 7 bases and 3 bases, with 7 bases remaining between them. The CDR3, as DNA: TGCAGTGGGCACTACTACAATGAGCAGTTCTTC. Its translation is CSGHYYNEQFF.

The chain employs TRBV5-4 and TRBJ2-7; 8 nucleotides align to TRBD2. CDR3 length: 14 amino acids. After removal of 4 bases from V and 3 bases from J, the junction contained 6 bases not matched to a gene. Germline lookup yields CDR1 SGHNT and CDR2 YYREEE (reference sequence). The CDR3 sequence is CASSPGGQNYEQYF. The CDR3 DNA follows: TGTGCCAGCAGCCCGGGGGGGCAGAACTACGAGCAGTACTTC.

The V call is TRBV20-1, the J call TRBJ2-1, with 12 bases lining up with TRBD2. With 5 bases clipped from V and 14 bases from J, the junction kept 4 bases outside the gene matches. Germline CDR1 is DFQATT and CDR2 is SNEGSKA (reference sequence). The CDR3 runs 11 residues. The CDR3 DNA is TGCAGTGCTCCTAGCGGGGGGGTTGAGTTCTTC. Translating it yields CSAPSGGVEFF.

The chain joins TRBV6-5 to TRBJ2-3; D is unresolved. The CDR3 is 15 residues long. Germline CDR1 MNHEY, CDR2 SVGAGI. V lost 6 bases and J 4 bases, leaving 17 bases between the germline ends. The CDR3 is CASRVWVMLADTQYF. CDR3 sequence (DNA): TGTGCCAGCAGGGTCTGGGTGATGCTAGCAGATACGCAGTATTTT.

The CDR3 nucleotides read TGCGCCAGCAGCCCGCCGGGGAACAGACCCTACGAGCAGTACTTC. As protein: CASSPPGNRPYEQYF. The chain combines TRBV5-1 with TRBJ2-7; possibly TRBD2 for D (5 bases). The germline V gene encodes CDR1 SGHRS and CDR2 YFSETQ. This CDR3 has 15 amino acids. The V gene lost 4 bases and the J gene lost 2 bases, with 16 bases spanning the gap.

With respect to this clone: The sample holds other DNA sequences that translate to the same CDR3. The V call is TRBV28, the J call TRBJ1-2; D gene uncertain. Germline CDR1 is MDHEN and CDR2 is SYDVKM. Trimming took 3 bases from V and 8 from J, leaving 10 bases between them. This CDR3 spans 12 amino acids. The CDR3 spells CASSLGSYGYTF. CDR3 bases: TGTGCCAGCAGTTTGGGCTCCTACGGCTACACCTTC.

The chain employs TRBV6-5 and TRBJ1-2, with 7 bases that match TRBD1. Germline V lookup: CDR1 MNHEY, CDR2 SVGAGI. This CDR3 has 14 residues. J was trimmed by 3 bases and V by 2 bases; bases with no gene match: 3. In DNA form, the CDR3 reads TGTGCCAGCAGTTACCTCAGGGGGGACTATGGCTACACCTTC. Its translation: CASSYLRGDYGYTF.

The J gene is TRBJ2-2, the V gene TRBV15; D could derive from TRBD1 or TRBD2 (6 bases each). CDR3 length: 13 residues. Germline V lookup: CDR1 LNHNV, CDR2 YYDKDF (reference sequence). V was trimmed by 5 bases and J by 6 bases, leaving 10 bases between them. CDR3 loop: CATSGGGPGELFF. CDR3 nucleotides: TGTGCCACCAGCGGAGGGGGGCCCGGGGAGCTGTTTTTT.

V and J are TRBV29-1 and TRBJ2-5; weak D call: TRBD1 (5 bases). CDR3 length: 14 amino acids. Trimming removed 4 bases at V and 4 bases at J, with 16 bases between. Germline assignment: CDR1 SQVTM and CDR2 ANQGSEA. Here the CDR3 reads CSVVRTKSPETQYF. CDR3 coding DNA: TGCAGCGTTGTTAGGACAAAAAGCCCAGAGACCCAGTACTTC. The full variable domain, completed using reference TRBV29-1 and TRBJ2-5, is SAVISQKPSRDICQRGTSLTIQCQVDSQVTMMFWYRQQPGQSLTLIATANQGSEATYESGFVIDKFPISRPNLTFSTLTVSNMSPEDSSIYLCSVVRTKSPETQYFGPGTRLLVL.

The chain uses TRBV6-6 and TRBJ1-1; 9 bases line up with TRBD1. The junction had 11 bases not matched to a gene; V was cut back by 4 bases and J by 8 bases. This CDR3 has 15 amino acids. CDR1 and CDR2 from the germline V gene are MNHNY and SVGAGI (reference sequence). The CDR3 nucleotides are TGTGCCAGCAGTTCCCACGGGACAGGGAGGGTGGAAGCTTTCTTT. This encodes CASSSHGTGRVEAFF.

The J gene is TRBJ2-7, the V gene TRBV6-5; D may be TRBD1 (6 bases). Trimming removed 6 bases at V and 2 bases at J, with 14 bases between. The CDR3 loop spans 14 amino acids. Germline loops: CDR1 MNHEY, CDR2 SVGAGI. DNA of the CDR3: TGTGCCAGCAGCCGTCAGACAGGACCCTACGAGCAGTACTTC. Translation gives CASSRQTGPYEQYF.